The T cell receptor (beta chain) described here comes from a study of cytomegalovirus exposure and HLA in healthy donors. Researchers ran the PCR with 60 Vbeta and 13 Jbeta primers. Clones were read by immunoSEQ multiplex PCR, and TCRdb kept only the in-frame ones, dropping some. The sample shows over 150,000 clones, around 75% of them seen only once. Germline CDR1 is SNHLY and CDR2 is FYNNEI. V dropped 6 bases and J dropped 3 bases, with 11 bases sitting between them. CDR3 length: 13 amino acids. This clone was observed a handful of times. The sequencing input was PBMCs. This sequence originates from a male donor in good health and CMV-seronegative. The rearrangement joins TRBV2 to TRBJ1-1, with a tentative D call TRBD1 (5 bases). DNA of the CDR3: TGTGCCAGCAGAGGCAGGGAATACACTGAAGCTTTCTTT. Protein product: CASRGREYTEAFF.